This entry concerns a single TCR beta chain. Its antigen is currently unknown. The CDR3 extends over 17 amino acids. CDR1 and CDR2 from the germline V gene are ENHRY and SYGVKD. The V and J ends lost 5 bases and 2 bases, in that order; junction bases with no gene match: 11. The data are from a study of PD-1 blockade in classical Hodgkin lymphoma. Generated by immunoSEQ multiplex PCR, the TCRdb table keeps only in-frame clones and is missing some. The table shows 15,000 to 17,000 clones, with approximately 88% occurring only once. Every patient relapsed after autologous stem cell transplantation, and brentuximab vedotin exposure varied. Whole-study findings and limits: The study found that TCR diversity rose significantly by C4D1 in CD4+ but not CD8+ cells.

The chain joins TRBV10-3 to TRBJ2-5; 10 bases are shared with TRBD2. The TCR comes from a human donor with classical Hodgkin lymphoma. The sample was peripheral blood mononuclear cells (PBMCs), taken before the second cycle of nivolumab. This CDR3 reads CAISPTLTSGEQETQYF. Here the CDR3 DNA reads TGTGCCATCAGTCCTACTCTTACTAGCGGGGAGCAAGAGACCCAGTACTTC.